This paragraph reports one TCR beta chain. Sequenced by immunoSEQ multiplex PCR; TCRdb stores in-frame clones only, minus some. The sample lists 38,000 or so clones; around nine tenths were seen once. Trimming removed 5 bases at V and 7 bases at J, with 8 bases between. The CDR3 spans 12 residues. From germline, CDR1 is MDHEN and CDR2 SYDVKM. The data originate from a study of T cell changes during pregnancy in multiple sclerosis. The sequence came from a female donor in good health, enrolled as a control in a pregnancy study. The V and J genes are TRBV28 and TRBJ1-4; possible D gene TRBD1, 5 bases. This material consisted of CD4+ T cells from peripheral blood mononuclear cells, taken in the second trimester of pregnancy. As DNA, the CDR3 is TGTGCCAGCAGTGGGGGGGGTGAAAAACTGTTTTTT. It specifies CASSGGGEKLFF.